These 18 T cell receptor beta chains were sequenced from one sample in a study of blood T cells in healthy people across ages. Together with a sample-barcoded 5' primer, a J-beta primer mix was included in a second PCR lasting about 7 to 11 cycles. MiXCR, run by TCRdb on the 5' RACE reads, gives a single entry per CDR3 protein. This table holds more than 650,000 distinct CDR3 sequences, approximately 55% found once. The source material was blood. All receptors derive from a man older than 75 in good health.

The gene calls are TRBV20-1 and TRBJ2-3, with D unresolved. Germline V lookup: CDR1 DFQATT, CDR2 SNEGSKA (reference sequence). V was cut by 1 base and J by 3 bases, with 8 bases left in between. CDR3 size: 13 residues. The CDR3 coding sequence is TGCAGTGCTAGAGGGTCTGGGACAGATACGCAGTATTTT. It translates to CSARGSGTDTQYF.

The V gene is TRBV29-1, the J gene TRBJ1-2; D ambiguous. The CDR3 has 10 residues. The germline gives CDR1 SQVTM, CDR2 ANQGSEA. V gave up 7 bases and J gave up 6 bases, with 9 bases separating them. The CDR3 is CSGVDDGYTF. The CDR3 DNA sequence: TGCAGCGGTGTGGATGATGGCTACACCTTC.

The CDR3 spells CSVSQGSDGYTF. CDR3 nucleotides: TGCAGCGTCAGTCAGGGATCCGATGGCTACACCTTC. The chain employs TRBV29-1 and TRBJ1-2; weak D call: TRBD1 (5 bases). Per the germline V gene, CDR1 is SQVTM and CDR2 is ANQGSEA. This CDR3 comprises 12 residues. Trimming removed 6 bases at V and 6 bases at J, with 14 bases between.

This chain connects TRBV12-3 or TRBV12-4 to TRBJ1-4; D remains unclear. Trimming pared 5 bases from V and 3 bases from J, leaving 10 bases between. CDR3 length: 14 residues. DNA of the CDR3: TGTGCCAGCAGTATAACGGGATCTAATGAAAAACTGTTTTTT. Translated, it gives CASSITGSNEKLFF.

The chain combines TRBV7-9 with TRBJ2-1, with unresolved D. Germline lookup yields CDR1 SEHNR and CDR2 FQNEAQ (reference sequence). Trimming took 1 base from V and 8 from J, leaving 12 bases between them. The CDR3 runs 14 residues. The CDR3 nucleotides read TGTGCCAGCAGCTTAGACCCCCGCGTACATGAGCAGTTCTTC. It yields the protein CASSLDPRVHEQFF. The whole variable domain, filled in from reference TRBV7-9 and TRBJ2-1, reads DTGVSQNPRHKITKRGQNVTFRCDPISEHNRLYWYRQTLGQGPEFLTYFQNEAQLEKSRLLSDRFSAERPKGSFSTLEIQRTEQGDSAMYLCASSLDPRVHEQFFGPGTRLTVL.

This clonotype showed up many times. This sequence joins TRBV5-1 and TRBJ2-6, with D unclear. The germline V gene has CDR1 SGHRS and CDR2 YFSETQ. This CDR3 comprises 14 residues. Trimming removed 6 bases from V and 2 bases from J, with 9 bases in between. The CDR3 sequence: CASTPSPGANVLTF. DNA for the CDR3: TGCGCCAGCACACCGAGCCCTGGGGCCAACGTCCTGACTTTC.

There are a few counts of this clonotype. This chain's CDR3 is CASSVISGSYNEQFF. The DNA for the CDR3 is TGTGCCAGCAGCGTGATTAGCGGGTCCTACAATGAGCAGTTCTTC. The J gene is TRBJ2-1, the V gene TRBV7-2; 7 bases map to TRBD2. Germline V gives CDR1 SGHTA, CDR2 FQGNSA. Germline trimming cut 5 bases from V and 1 base from J; bases unmatched to any gene: 5. CDR3 length: 15 residues.

The chain's CDR3 is CASSQGQGAFYGYTF. The CDR3 DNA is TGTGCCAGCAGCCAGGGACAGGGGGCTTTCTATGGCTACACCTTC. The chain links TRBV5-6 to TRBJ1-2; the match to TRBD1 covers 12 bases. Germline CDR1 is SGHDT and CDR2 is YYEEEE. This CDR3 is built from 15 residues. The V and J ends lost 4 bases and 4 bases, in that order; junction bases with no gene match: 5.

This clonotype was seen a single time. The rearrangement links TRBV7-3 to TRBJ2-1; maybe TRBD2 (6 bases). This CDR3 comprises 14 residues. Germline V CDR1 and CDR2: SGHTA, FQGTGA. V was shortened by 5 bases and J by 7 bases, with 15 bases between the two germline ends. The CDR3 DNA follows: TGTGCCAGCAGCCAGACGGGAGTCGGAAATGAGCAGTTCTTC. This translates into CASSQTGVGNEQFF.

The chain links TRBV5-1 to TRBJ2-3; D uncertain. V lost 4 bases to trimming and J lost 9 bases, with 24 bases between them. The CDR3 is 16 residues long. Germline CDR1 reads SGHRS; CDR2 reads YFSETQ. CDR3 DNA: TGCGCCAGCAGCCCCGGACCTCCACACCTAAGGCTGACGCAGTATTTT. This gives the protein CASSPGPPHLRLTQYF.

The V call is TRBV7-9, the J call TRBJ2-3; 10 nucleotides match TRBD1. Trimming at V came to 5 bases and at J to 3 bases, leaving 14 bases not matched to a gene. In germline, CDR1 is SEHNR, CDR2 FQNEAQ (reference sequence). This CDR3 region has 18 residues. CDR3: CASSARGPGQGKTDTQYF. The CDR3 DNA reads TGTGCCAGCAGCGCACGGGGCCCGGGACAGGGGAAGACAGATACGCAGTATTTT.

The chain is built from TRBV7-2 and TRBJ2-7, with D perhaps matching TRBD1 or TRBD2 (6 bases each). This CDR3 comprises 17 residues. Germline lookup yields CDR1 SGHTA and CDR2 FQGNSA. Trimming took off 1 base at V and 0 bases at J, with 16 bases between the two ends. CDR3 amino acids: CASSLGGLRDSSYEQYF. In DNA form, the CDR3 reads TGTGCCAGCAGCTTAGGGGGGCTGAGGGACTCCTCCTACGAGCAGTACTTC.

The V and J genes are TRBV27 and TRBJ2-6; D might be TRBD1 (5 bases). The CDR3 loop spans 13 amino acids. Between the trimmed V and J ends, which lost 8 bases and 2 bases, there was a span of 7 bases. CDR1 MNHEY and CDR2 SMNVEV come from the germline V gene (reference sequence). CDR3 region: CASGAAGANVLTF. The CDR3 nucleotides read TGTGCCAGCGGGGCGGCTGGGGCCAACGTCCTGACTTTC. The full variable domain, its missing parts supplied by reference TRBV27 and TRBJ2-6, is EAQVTQNPRYLITVTGKKLTVTCSQNMNHEYMSWYRQDPGLGLRQIYYSMNVEVTDKGDVPEGYKVSRKEKRNFPLILESPSPNQTSLYFCASGAAGANVLTFGAGSRLTVL.

This clonotype turned up a few times. J is TRBJ2-7 and V is TRBV28, with D hard to call. The better agreement between TRBJ2-5 and the DNA end casts doubt on the J call. Germline CDR1 reads MDHEN; CDR2 reads SYDVKM. The CDR3 has 12 residues. The CDR3 is CASSEPVRTQYF. DNA of the CDR3: TGTGCCAGCAGCGAGCCGGTGAGGACCCAGTACTTC.

V gene TRBV18 combines with J gene TRBJ2-3, with 8 bases identical to TRBD1. Germline CDR1 is KGHSH and CDR2 is LQKENI. The CDR3 runs to 15 residues. With V trimmed by 3 bases and J by 6 bases, 8 bases remained unmatched. Here the CDR3 reads CASSPDGTGGDTQYF. The DNA for the CDR3 is TGTGCCAGCTCACCCGACGGGACAGGAGGGGATACGCAGTATTTT.

Remarks on this clonotype: The germline gene is not matched at one end of the junction; a read error may be the cause. The chain joins TRBV25-1 to TRBJ1-1; D unresolved. In germline, CDR1 is MGHDK, CDR2 SYGVNS. The CDR3 spans 14 residues. CDR3 in amino acids: CASSDARQNTGAFF. CDR3 sequence (DNA): TGTGCCAGCAGTGATGCCAGGCAGAACACTGGAGCTTTCTTT.

The chain recombines TRBV11-2 with TRBJ2-1; 12 bases line up with TRBD2. Germline trimming cut 6 bases from V and 6 bases from J; bases unmatched to any gene: 12. This CDR3 has 17 amino acids. The V gene's germline CDR1 is SGHAT and CDR2 FQNNGV. The CDR3 loop reads CASRALAGGRPVNEQFF. CDR3 nucleotide sequence: TGTGCCAGCAGGGCGCTAGCGGGAGGGCGGCCCGTCAATGAGCAGTTCTTC. Full variable domain (missing parts from reference TRBV11-2 and TRBJ2-1): EAGVAQSPRYKIIEKRQSVAFWCNPISGHATLYWYQQILGQGPKLLIQFQNNGVVDDSQLPKDRFSAERLKGVDSTLKIQPAKLEDSAVYLCASRALAGGRPVNEQFFGPGTRLTVL.

The V gene is TRBV6-1, the J gene TRBJ2-1, with 10 bases matching TRBD2. In germline, CDR1 is MNHNS, CDR2 SASEGT. CDR3 size: 17 residues. V was pared by 0 bases and J by 6 bases, with 8 bases of the junction left unmatched. The CDR3 bases are TGTGCCAGCAGTGAAGCGCTTCTAGCGGGAGTAGTCAATGAGCAGTTCTTC. This encodes CASSEALLAGVVNEQFF.